The 7 T cell receptor beta chains below all came from one sample that was sequenced in a study of cytomegalovirus exposure and HLA in healthy donors. Primers for the PCR totalled 60 Vbeta and 13 Jbeta. This table comes from immunoSEQ multiplex PCR, and its TCRdb copy is limited to in-frame clones, with some not included. The top ten hold over 1.5% of the sample, which has approximately 200,000 clones, 70% to 80% seen once. The specimen was PBMCs. The receptor source for this set is a girl aged 5-17 years in good health and CMV-seropositive.

The V call is TRBV27, the J call TRBJ1-1; tentatively, D is TRBD1 (5 bases). Germline V CDR1 and CDR2: MNHEY, SMNVEV (reference sequence). The V end was cut by 1 base, the J end by 2 bases, with 14 bases between. This CDR3 spans 16 amino acids. The CDR3 coding sequence is TGTGCCAGCAGTTTATTCTTCTCGGGGACTAACACTGAAGCTTTCTTT. Its translation is CASSLFFSGTNTEAFF.

This clone showed up just once. The germline gene is not matched at one end of the junction; a read error may be the cause. J is TRBJ1-3 and V is TRBV2; a possible D gene is TRBD1 (5 bases). This CDR3 has 14 residues. CDR1 is SNHLY, CDR2 FYNNEI, per germline. The CDR3 spells CASREGVEGNTIYF. CDR3 DNA: TGTGCCAGCAGGGAAGGGGTGGAGGGAAACACCATATATTTT.

The CDR3: CASSLQGAREKLFF. The CDR3 coding sequence is TGTGCCAGCTCACTCCAGGGGGCGCGTGAAAAACTGTTTTTT. V is TRBV18 and J is TRBJ1-4, with 8 bases that match TRBD1. This CDR3 contains 14 residues. The germline gives CDR1 KGHSH, CDR2 LQKENI. The trim removed 4 bases at V and 7 bases at J, leaving 5 bases unmatched.

The chain combines TRBV4-3 with TRBJ1-6, with unresolved D. The CDR3 has 15 residues. Germline-derived CDR1 and CDR2 are LGHNA and YSLEER. Trimming shortened V by 4 bases and J by 3 bases, and 10 bases separated the two germline ends. CDR3 bases: TGCGCCAGCAGCCCCGGCCTAGGCTATAATTCACCCCTCCACTTT. Protein sequence: CASSPGLGYNSPLHF.

This chain links TRBV5-4 with TRBJ1-1, with 11 bases fitting TRBD1. This CDR3 has 19 residues. CDR1 and CDR2 (germline): SGHNT, YYREEE (reference sequence). Losses at the gene ends were 3 bases for V and 0 bases for J; bases not matched to a gene: 13. DNA for the CDR3: TGTGCCAGCAGCTGGGGGGATTGGACAGGGGGCCCCATGAACACTGAAGCTTTCTTT. This gives the protein CASSWGDWTGGPMNTEAFF.

The chain employs TRBV7-9 and TRBJ1-5; the D gene is possibly TRBD1 (5 bases). The CDR3 covers 15 residues. Germline values: CDR1 SEHNR, CDR2 FQNEAQ (reference sequence). V was cut by 4 bases and J by 0 bases, with 10 bases left in between. In DNA, the CDR3 is TGTGCCAGCAGCTCGGGGGTTTATAGCAATCAGCCCCAGCATTTT. Translation gives CASSSGVYSNQPQHF. Full variable domain (remainder filled in from reference TRBV7-9 and TRBJ1-5): DTGVSQNPRHKITKRGQNVTFRCDPISEHNRLYWYRQTLGQGPEFLTYFQNEAQLEKSRLLSDRFSAERPKGSFSTLEIQRTEQGDSAMYLCASSSGVYSNQPQHFGDGTRLSIL.

The genes are TRBV9 and TRBJ2-3, with D perhaps TRBD1 (5 bases). The CDR3 spans 14 residues. Germline loops: CDR1 SGDLS, CDR2 YYNGEE. Trimming stripped 3 bases from V and 7 bases from J, with 15 bases between. Here the CDR3 reads CASSATQTVNTQYF. The CDR3 coding sequence is TGTGCCAGCAGCGCCACACAGACAGTGAATACGCAGTATTTT.